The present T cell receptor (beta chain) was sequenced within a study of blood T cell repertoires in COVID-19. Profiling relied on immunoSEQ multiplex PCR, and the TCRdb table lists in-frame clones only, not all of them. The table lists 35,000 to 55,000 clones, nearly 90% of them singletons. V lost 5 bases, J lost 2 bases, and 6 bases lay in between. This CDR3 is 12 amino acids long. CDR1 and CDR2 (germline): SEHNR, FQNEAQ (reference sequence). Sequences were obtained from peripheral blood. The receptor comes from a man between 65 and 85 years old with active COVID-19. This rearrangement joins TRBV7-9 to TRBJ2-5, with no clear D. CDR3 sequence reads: CASSPTQETQYF. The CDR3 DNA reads TGTGCCAGCAGCCCTACTCAAGAGACCCAGTACTTC.